In its sample, the clone carrying this T cell receptor beta chain was seen a few times. This entry comes from a study of blood T cell repertoires in COVID-19. Study details: PBMCs, B-cell-depleted T cells, or T cells were the source of the cDNA or gDNA that made up the material.

Original handling: Estimation of nucleated cell counts was performed using reference gene primer amplification. The method was immunoSEQ multiplex PCR; TCRdb's version includes in-frame clones alone and lacks a portion of them. Clone size and the V and J calls come from that table; the DNA yielded D and trimming. This repertoire shows more than 150,000 clones, approximately 87% found once; its top ten account for roughly 20%. This CDR3 is 14 amino acids long. Germline CDR1 is SGHDT and CDR2 is YYEEEE. Trimming cost V 3 bases and J 7 bases; bases outside gene matches: 3. The sequenced material came from peripheral blood. This sequence was found in a man in his sixties or seventies with active or convalescent COVID-19. The V and J genes are TRBV5-6 and TRBJ1-4; 10 bases match TRBD1. CDR3 nucleotides: TGTGCCAGCAGCTACGGACAGGGGGGTGAAAAACTGTTTTTT. Translating it yields CASSYGQGGEKLFF. The whole variable domain, filled in from reference TRBV5-6 and TRBJ1-4, reads DAGVTQSPTHLIKTRGQQVTLRCSPKSGHDTVSWYQQALGQGPQFIFQYYEEEERQRGNFPDRFSGHQFPNYSSELNVNALLLGDSALYLCASSYGQGGEKLFFGSGTQLSVL.